The source of this T cell receptor beta chain is a study of blood T cells in healthy people across ages. Notes on the study in general: Compared with aged donors, long-lived donors showed fewer expanded clones, suggesting selection.

The second PCR ran about 6 to 12 cycles with a sample-barcoded 5' primer and J-beta primers. All samples gave at least 2.5 million CDR3-containing paired-end reads. TCRdb re-analysed the 5' RACE reads in MiXCR, keeping a single row per CDR3 protein. This table holds 850,000 to 1,000,000 distinct CDR3 sequences, 45% to 60% found once. The germline gives CDR1 MGHDK, CDR2 SYGVNS. The CDR3 sequence is 13 residues long. V was clipped by 6 bases and J by 5 bases; unmatched bases: 5. Every donor gave approximately 10 milliliters of peripheral blood. To note about this clonotype: No antigen is known for it.

This receptor was obtained from a woman aged 55-75 years in good health. Sequencing was carried out using blood. This rearrangement joins TRBV25-1 to TRBJ2-7, with 9 bases matching TRBD2. The CDR3 DNA sequence: TGTGCCAGCAGCCCTAGCGGGATCGACGAGCAGTACTTC. As protein: CASSPSGIDEQYF.